This T cell receptor beta chain is drawn from a study of cytomegalovirus exposure and HLA in healthy donors. As for the study in general: It was reported in a later analysis that the 100 to 150 validation repertoires used the same platform as the roughly 700 first-cohort repertoires.

The CDR3 is made up of 13 amino acids. Trimming took 4 bases from V and 6 from J; bases not matched to a gene: 2. Germline V gives CDR1 SNHLY, CDR2 FYNNEI. The method was immunoSEQ multiplex PCR; TCRdb's version includes in-frame clones alone and lacks a portion of them. The sample lists 140,000 or so clones, 80% to 90% occurring once. Notes on the study in general: The classifier, whose performance was assessed in both the original and validation cohorts, reportedly diagnosed cytomegalovirus status with high specificity and sensitivity. In vitro, three CMV-associated chains proved specific for CMV antigens.

For this clone: The antigen is not known.

This TCR was sampled from a woman under 30 in good health and CMV-seropositive. Material: PBMCs. The chain joins TRBV2 to TRBJ1-2, with 10 positions matching TRBD1. CDR3 coding DNA: TGTGCCAGCAGTGGTGGGACAGGGGATGGCTACACCTTC. It translates to CASSGGTGDGYTF.